The following is a T cell receptor beta chain sequence with its context. This clone was picked up a small number of times. Its antigen remains unidentified. Base qualities are not provided; no much larger clone lies one nucleotide away. Whole blood was collected in K2EDTA tubes by collaborating institutions according to the institutions' own protocols. Collaborator samples were shipped for TCRbeta analysis as frozen whole blood, isolated PBMCs, or DNA extracted from either sample type. V is pruned by 5 bases and J by 2 bases, leaving 0 bases of the junction without a gene match. The cysteine opens and the phenylalanine closes a CDR3 of 13 amino acids. The retained sequence is limited to the CDR3, 39 bases, with the frame set at the first base. Sequences GTSNPN (CDR1) and SVGIG (CDR2) are obtained from the germline V gene (reference sequence). The data derive from a study of blood T cell repertoires in COVID-19 (dated by TCRdb to 2020 to 2022). Context from the whole study: The collaborator samples originated in the United States, Italy and Spain and spanned the acute and convalescent phases of COVID-19. Nearly every sample came with metadata listing a de-identified subject ID, COVID-19 status, age in years and sex. Where available, HLA class I and class II types were taken from metadata supplied by the sample provider and were not determined by assay-based typing. Subjects who had been exposed to COVID-19, were actively infected with it, or had recovered from it provided the deeply sampled blood TCRbeta repertoires that made up the dataset. Samples were obtained from the ongoing ImmuneRACE study (first 160 participants) and from roughly 1,300 subjects provided by 6 global collaborators. The repertoires were made available in a free public database intended to serve as a resource for research on the immune response to SARS-CoV-2. The material from the prospective study consisted of cDNA or gDNA derived from T cells, B-cell-depleted T cells, or PBMCs.

The immunoSEQ Assay, a bias-controlled multiplex PCR, was used to amplify TCRbeta CDR3 regions from genomic DNA. Concerning the study's data processing: Within the assay, amplification of reference gene primers was used to estimate how many nucleated cells each sample contained. Sequence reads were collapsed and filtered to measure the absolute abundance of every unique TCRbeta CDR3 rearrangement. For each sample, productive Simpson clonality was calculated as the square root of Simpson's diversity index across productive rearrangements. TCRdb re-hosts the immuneACCESS table, in-frame sequences only. Its copies lack some clones; in the studies checked, an unresolved V gene accounts for under half of them, and the cause for the rest is not known. V and J calls plus clone size are reproduced from that table; the DNA served to infer D and trimming. This sample gives some 150,000 clones in total; 85% to 90% of them show up just once. The ten largest make up over 2% of the sample.

Here is what the overall study found, with its caveats: Clinical and demographic metadata were provided uncurated, with the amount varying by source and participant.

Input material: peripheral blood. The rearrangement combines TRBV30 with TRBJ1-5; 10 nucleotides in the junction match TRBD1. This sequence was found in a man aged 50 or older with active COVID-19. The CDR3 region reads CAWGTGGNQPQHF. The sequenced DNA is TGTGCCTGGGGGACAGGGGGCAATCAGCCCCAGCATTTT.